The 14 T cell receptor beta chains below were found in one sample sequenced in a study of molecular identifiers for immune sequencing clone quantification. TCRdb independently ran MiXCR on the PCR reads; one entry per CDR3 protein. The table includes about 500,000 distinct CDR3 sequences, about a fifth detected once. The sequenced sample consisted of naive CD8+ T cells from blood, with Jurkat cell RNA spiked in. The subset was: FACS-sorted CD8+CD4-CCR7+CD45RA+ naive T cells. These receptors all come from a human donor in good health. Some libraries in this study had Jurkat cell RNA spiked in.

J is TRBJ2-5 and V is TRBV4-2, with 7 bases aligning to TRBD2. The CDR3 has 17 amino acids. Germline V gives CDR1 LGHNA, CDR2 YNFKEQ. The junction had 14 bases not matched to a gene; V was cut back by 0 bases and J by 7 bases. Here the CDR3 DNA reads TGTGCCAGCAGCCAAGATTACCCTAGCGGCAGGAGAGGGACCCAGTACTTC. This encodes CASSQDYPSGRRGTQYF.

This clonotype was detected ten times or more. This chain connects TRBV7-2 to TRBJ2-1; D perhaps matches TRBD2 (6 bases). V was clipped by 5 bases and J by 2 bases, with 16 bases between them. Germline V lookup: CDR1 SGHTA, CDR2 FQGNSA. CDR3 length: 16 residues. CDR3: CASSPVHGGAYNEQFF. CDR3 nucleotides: TGTGCCAGCAGCCCAGTCCATGGCGGGGCCTACAATGAGCAGTTCTTC.

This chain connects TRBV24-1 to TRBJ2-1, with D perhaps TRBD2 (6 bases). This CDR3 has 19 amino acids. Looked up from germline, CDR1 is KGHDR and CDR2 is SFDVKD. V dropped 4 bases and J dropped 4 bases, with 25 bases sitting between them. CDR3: CATSEDTGLPVPPYNEQFF. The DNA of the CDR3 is TGTGCCACCAGTGAGGACACGGGACTCCCGGTACCCCCTTACAATGAGCAGTTCTTC.

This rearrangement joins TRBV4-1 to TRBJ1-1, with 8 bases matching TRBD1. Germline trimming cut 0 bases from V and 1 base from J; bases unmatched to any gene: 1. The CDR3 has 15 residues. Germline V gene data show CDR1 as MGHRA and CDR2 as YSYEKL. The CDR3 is CASSQDGTGNTEAFF. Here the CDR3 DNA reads TGCGCCAGCAGCCAAGACGGGACAGGGAACACTGAAGCTTTCTTT.

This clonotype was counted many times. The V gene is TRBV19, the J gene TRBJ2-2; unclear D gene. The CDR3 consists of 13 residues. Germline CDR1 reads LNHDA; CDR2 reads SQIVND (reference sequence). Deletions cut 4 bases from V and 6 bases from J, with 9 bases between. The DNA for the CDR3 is TGTGCCAGTAGTAGCTGGGATTCCGGGGAGCTGTTTTTT. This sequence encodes CASSSWDSGELFF.

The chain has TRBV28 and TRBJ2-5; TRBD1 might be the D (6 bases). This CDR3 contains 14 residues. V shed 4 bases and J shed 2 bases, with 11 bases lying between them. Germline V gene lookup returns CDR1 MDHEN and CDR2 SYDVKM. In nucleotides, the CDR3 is TGTGCCAGCAGTTCACAGGGAGTTCAAGAGACCCAGTACTTC. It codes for CASSSQGVQETQYF.

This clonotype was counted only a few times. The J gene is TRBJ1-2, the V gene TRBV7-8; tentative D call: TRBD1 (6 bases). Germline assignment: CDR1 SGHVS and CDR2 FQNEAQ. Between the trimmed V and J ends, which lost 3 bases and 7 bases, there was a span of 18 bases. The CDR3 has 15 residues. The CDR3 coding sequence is TGTGCCAGCAGCTTGGTTCCAGGGGCTTTCGGTGGCTACACCTTC. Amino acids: CASSLVPGAFGGYTF. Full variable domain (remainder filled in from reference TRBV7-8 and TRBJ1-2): GAGVSQSPRYKVAKRGQDVALRCDPISGHVSLFWYQQALGQGPEFLTYFQNEAQLDKSGLPSDRFFAERPEGSVSTLKIQRTQQEDSAVYLCASSLVPGAFGGYTFGSGTRLTVV.

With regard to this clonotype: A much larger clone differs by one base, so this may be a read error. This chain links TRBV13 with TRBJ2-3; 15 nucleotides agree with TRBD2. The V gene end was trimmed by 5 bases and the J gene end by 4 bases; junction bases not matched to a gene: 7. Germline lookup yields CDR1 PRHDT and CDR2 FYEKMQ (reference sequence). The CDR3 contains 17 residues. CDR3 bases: TGTGCCAGCAGCCTTGGACTAGCGGGAGGGCTCCCAGATACGCAGTATTTT. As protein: CASSLGLAGGLPDTQYF.

CDR3 protein: CASSVRGSSYNEQFF. The DNA of the CDR3 is TGTGCCAGCAGTGTACGCGGGAGCTCCTACAATGAGCAGTTCTTC. The rearrangement uses TRBV28 and TRBJ2-1; 7 bases are shared with TRBD2. From germline, CDR1 is MDHEN and CDR2 SYDVKM. The CDR3 covers 15 residues. J lost 0 bases, V lost 5 bases, and 4 bases had no gene match.

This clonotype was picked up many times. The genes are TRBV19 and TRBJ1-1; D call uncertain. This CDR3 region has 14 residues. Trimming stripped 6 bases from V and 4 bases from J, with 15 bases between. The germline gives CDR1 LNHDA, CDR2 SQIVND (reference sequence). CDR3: CASRQGWPSTEAFF. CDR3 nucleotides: TGTGCCAGTAGACAAGGGTGGCCGAGCACTGAAGCTTTCTTT.

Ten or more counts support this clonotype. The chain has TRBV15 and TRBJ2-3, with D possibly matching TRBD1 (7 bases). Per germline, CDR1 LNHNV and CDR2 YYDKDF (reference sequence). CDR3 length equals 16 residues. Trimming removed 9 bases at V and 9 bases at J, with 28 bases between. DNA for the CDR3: TGTGCCACATCACAGAGTCTAGGGCAGGGGGGAAAGACGCAGTATTTT. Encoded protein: CATSQSLGQGGKTQYF.

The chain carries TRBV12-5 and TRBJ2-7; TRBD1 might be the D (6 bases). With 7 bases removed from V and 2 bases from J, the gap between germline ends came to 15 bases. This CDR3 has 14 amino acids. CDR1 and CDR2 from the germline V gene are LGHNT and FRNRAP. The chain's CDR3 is CASAPGTLTYEQYF. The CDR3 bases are TGTGCTAGTGCCCCCGGGACATTGACCTACGAGCAGTACTTC.

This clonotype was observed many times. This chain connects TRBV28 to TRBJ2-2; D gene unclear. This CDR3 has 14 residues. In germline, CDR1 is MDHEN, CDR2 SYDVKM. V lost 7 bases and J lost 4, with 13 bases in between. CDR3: CASTLARLTGELFF. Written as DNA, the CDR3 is TGTGCCAGCACTCTGGCTAGACTCACCGGGGAGCTGTTTTTT.

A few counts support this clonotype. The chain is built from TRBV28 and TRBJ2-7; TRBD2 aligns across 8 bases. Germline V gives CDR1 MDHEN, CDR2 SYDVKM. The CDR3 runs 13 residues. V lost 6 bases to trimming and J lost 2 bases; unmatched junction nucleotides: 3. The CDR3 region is CASSGGGTYEQYF. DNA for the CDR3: TGTGCCAGCAGCGGCGGGGGGACCTACGAGCAGTACTTC.